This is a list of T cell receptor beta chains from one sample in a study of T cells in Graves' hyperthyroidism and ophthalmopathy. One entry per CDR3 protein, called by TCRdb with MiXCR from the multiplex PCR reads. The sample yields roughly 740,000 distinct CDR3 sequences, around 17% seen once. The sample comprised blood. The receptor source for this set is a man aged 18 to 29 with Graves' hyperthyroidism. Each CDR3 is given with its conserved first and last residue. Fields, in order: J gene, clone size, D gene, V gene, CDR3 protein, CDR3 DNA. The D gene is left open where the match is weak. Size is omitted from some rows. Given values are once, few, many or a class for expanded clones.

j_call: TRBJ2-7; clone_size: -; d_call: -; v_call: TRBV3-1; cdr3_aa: CASSQALDRHSYEQYF; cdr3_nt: TGTGCCAGCAGCCAAGCCCTAGACAGGCACTCCTACGAGCAGTACTTC
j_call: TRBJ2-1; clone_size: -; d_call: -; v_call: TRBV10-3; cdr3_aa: CAISSSGLPQGQFF; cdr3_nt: TGTGCCATCAGTTCCAGCGGCCTCCCCCAAGGGCAGTTCTTC
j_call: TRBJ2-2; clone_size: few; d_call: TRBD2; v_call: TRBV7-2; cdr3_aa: CASSLIAGAHTGELFF; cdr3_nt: TGTGCCAGCAGCCTAATAGCGGGAGCTCACACCGGGGAGCTGTTTTTT
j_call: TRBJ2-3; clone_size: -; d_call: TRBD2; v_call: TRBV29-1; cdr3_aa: CSVLLAGSRDTQYF; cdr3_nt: TGCAGCGTCCTGTTAGCGGGATCAAGGGATACGCAGTATTTT
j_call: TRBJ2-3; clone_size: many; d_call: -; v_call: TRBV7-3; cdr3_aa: CASSQASGGTDTQYF; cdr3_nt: TGTGCCAGCAGCCAAGCCTCCGGCGGCACAGATACGCAGTATTTT
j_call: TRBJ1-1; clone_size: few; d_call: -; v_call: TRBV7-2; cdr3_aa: CASSLGPKYHTEAFF; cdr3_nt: TGTGCCAGCAGCTTGGGACCAAAATACCACACTGAAGCTTTCTTT
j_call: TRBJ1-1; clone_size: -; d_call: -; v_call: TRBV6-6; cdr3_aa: CASSYSYLSGYTEAFF; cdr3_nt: TGTGCCAGCAGTTACTCGTACCTATCTGGATACACTGAAGCTTTCTTT
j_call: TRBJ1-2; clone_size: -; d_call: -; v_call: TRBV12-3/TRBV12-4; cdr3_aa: CASRKGRDYGYTF; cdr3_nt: TGTGCCAGCAGGAAAGGTCGGGACTATGGCTACACCTTC
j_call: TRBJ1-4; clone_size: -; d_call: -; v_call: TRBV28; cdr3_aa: CASSLSLLTGRAEKLFF; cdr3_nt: TGTGCCAGCAGTTTATCCCTCCTGACAGGCCGGGCGGAAAAACTGTTTTTT
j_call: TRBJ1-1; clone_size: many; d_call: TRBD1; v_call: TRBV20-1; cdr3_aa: CSAARGSEAFF; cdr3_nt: TGCAGTGCAGCCAGGGGGTCTGAAGCTTTCTTT
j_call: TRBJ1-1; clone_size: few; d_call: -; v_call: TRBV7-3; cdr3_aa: CASSLGLQNTEAFF; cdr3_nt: TGTGCCAGCAGCCTAGGGCTCCAGAACACTGAAGCTTTCTTT
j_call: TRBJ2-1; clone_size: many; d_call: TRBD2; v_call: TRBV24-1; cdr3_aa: CATRSTSGSYNEQFF; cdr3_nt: TGTGCCACCAGGTCGACTAGCGGCTCTTACAATGAGCAGTTCTTC
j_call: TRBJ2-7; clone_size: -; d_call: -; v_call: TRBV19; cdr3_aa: CASSNLGEPSYEQYF; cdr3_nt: TGTGCCAGTAGTAATCTGGGGGAGCCCTCCTACGAGCAGTACTTC
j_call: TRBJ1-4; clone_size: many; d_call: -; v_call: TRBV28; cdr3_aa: CASSLGHSDEKLFF; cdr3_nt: TGTGCCAGCAGTTTGGGGCACAGTGATGAAAAACTGTTTTTT
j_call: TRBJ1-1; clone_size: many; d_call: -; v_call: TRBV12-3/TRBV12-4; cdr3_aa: CASSLRAVNTEAFF; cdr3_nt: TGTGCCAGCAGTTTACGGGCGGTGAACACTGAAGCTTTCTTT
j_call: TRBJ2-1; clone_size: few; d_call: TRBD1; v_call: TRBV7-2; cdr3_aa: CASSQWTGADEQFF; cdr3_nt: TGTGCCAGCAGCCAGTGGACAGGGGCTGATGAGCAGTTCTTC
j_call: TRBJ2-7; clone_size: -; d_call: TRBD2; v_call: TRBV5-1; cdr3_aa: CASSLGLGSGTSYEQYF; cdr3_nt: TGCGCCAGCAGCTTGGGGCTTGGTAGCGGGACTTCCTACGAGCAGTACTTC
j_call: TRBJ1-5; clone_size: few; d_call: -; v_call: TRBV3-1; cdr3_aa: CASSQGNGQPQHF; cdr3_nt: TGTGCCAGCAGCCAAGGTAACGGTCAGCCCCAGCATTTT
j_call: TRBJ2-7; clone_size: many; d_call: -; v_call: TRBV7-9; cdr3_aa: CASSSPSRREQYF; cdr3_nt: TGTGCCAGCAGCTCCCCATCACGCCGCGAGCAGTACTTC
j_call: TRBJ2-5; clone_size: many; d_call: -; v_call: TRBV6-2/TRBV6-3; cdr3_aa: CASRETGEGETQYF; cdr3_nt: TGTGCCAGCAGAGAAACAGGGGAGGGAGAGACCCAGTACTTC
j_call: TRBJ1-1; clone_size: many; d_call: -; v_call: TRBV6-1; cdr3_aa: CASTRITANTEAFF; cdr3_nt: TGTGCCAGCACTAGAATAACGGCAAACACTGAAGCTTTCTTT
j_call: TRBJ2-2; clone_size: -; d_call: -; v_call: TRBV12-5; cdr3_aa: CASGSTGELFF; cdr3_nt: TGTGCTAGTGGTTCCACCGGGGAGCTGTTTTTT
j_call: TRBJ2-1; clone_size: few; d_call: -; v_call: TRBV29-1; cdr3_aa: CSVDPLSSRSSYNEQFF; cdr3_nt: TGCAGCGTTGACCCCCTGTCCTCCCGTAGCTCCTACAATGAGCAGTTCTTC
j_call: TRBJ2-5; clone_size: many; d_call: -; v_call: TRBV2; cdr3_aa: CASSEEETQYF; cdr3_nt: TGTGCCAGCAGTGAAGAAGAGACCCAGTACTTC
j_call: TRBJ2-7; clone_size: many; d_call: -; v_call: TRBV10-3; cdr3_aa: CAISAGQNDEQYF; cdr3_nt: TGTGCCATCAGCGCGGGACAGAACGACGAGCAGTACTTC
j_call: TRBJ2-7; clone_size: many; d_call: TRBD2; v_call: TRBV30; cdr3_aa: CAWSSTSGGRWEQYF; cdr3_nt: TGTGCCTGGAGTTCGACTAGCGGGGGCCGTTGGGAGCAGTACTTC
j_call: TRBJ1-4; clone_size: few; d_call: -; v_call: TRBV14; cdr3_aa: CASSQEGTVRWEKLFF; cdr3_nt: TGTGCCAGCAGCCAAGAAGGCACCGTAAGGTGGGAAAAACTGTTTTTT
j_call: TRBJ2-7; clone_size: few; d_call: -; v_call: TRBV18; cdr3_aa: CASSSLSGLDYEQYF; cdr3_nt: TGTGCCAGCTCATCGCTGAGCGGGCTAGATTACGAGCAGTACTTC
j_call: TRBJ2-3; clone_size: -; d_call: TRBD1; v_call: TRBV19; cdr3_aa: CASTKDRGVRDTQYF; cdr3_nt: TGTGCCAGTACAAAGGACAGGGGTGTCCGAGATACGCAGTATTTT
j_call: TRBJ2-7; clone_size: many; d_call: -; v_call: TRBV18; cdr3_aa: CASSPGRGDEQYF; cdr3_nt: TGTGCCAGCTCACCAGGCAGGGGAGACGAGCAGTACTTC
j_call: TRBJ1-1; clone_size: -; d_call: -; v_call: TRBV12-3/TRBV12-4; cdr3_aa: CASSSSLTEAFF; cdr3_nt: TGTGCCAGCAGCTCGTCGCTCACTGAAGCTTTCTTT
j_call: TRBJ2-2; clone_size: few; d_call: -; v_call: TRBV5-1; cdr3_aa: CASSTRVVGELFF; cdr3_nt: TGCGCCAGCAGCACCCGTGTTGTCGGGGAGCTGTTTTTT
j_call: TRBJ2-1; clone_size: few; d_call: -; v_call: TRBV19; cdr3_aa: CASSEALSSCNEQFF; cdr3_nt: TGTGCCAGTAGTGAGGCGCTAAGCTCCTGCAATGAGCAGTTCTTC
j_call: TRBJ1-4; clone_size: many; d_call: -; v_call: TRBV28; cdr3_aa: CASSSVYEKLFF; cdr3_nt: TGTGCCAGCAGTTCCGTTTATGAAAAACTGTTTTTT
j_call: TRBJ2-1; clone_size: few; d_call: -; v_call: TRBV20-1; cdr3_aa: CSASGTGVDNEQFF; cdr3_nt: TGCAGTGCGTCCGGGACTGGCGTTGACAATGAGCAGTTCTTC
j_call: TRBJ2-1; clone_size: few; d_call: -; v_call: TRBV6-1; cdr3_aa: CASSGSFDLRLNEQFF; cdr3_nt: TGTGCCAGCAGTGGGTCTTTCGACCTCCGGCTCAATGAGCAGTTCTTC
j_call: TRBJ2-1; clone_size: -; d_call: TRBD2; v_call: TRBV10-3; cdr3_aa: CAMALSGSFMNEQFF; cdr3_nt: TGTGCCATGGCCCTTAGCGGGAGTTTTATGAATGAGCAGTTCTTC
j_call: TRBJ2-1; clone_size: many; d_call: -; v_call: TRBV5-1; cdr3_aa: CASSLGQIEQFF; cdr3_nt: TGCGCCAGCAGCTTGGGACAGATTGAGCAGTTCTTC
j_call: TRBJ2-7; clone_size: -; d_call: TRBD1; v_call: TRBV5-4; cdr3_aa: CASSWATGTGDYEQYF; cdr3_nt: TGTGCCAGCAGCTGGGCAACCGGGACAGGGGACTACGAGCAGTACTTC
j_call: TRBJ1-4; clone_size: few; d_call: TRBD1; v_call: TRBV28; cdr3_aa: CASSLGEGGFELFF; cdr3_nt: TGTGCCAGCAGTTTAGGGGAAGGGGGCTTTGAACTGTTTTTT
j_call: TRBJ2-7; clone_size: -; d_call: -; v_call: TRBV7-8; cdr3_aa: CASSLAGLIGYEQYF; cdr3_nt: TGTGCCAGCAGCTTAGCGGGATTGATTGGGTACGAGCAGTACTTC
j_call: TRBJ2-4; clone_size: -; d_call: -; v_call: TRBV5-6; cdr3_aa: CASSFWGRVPKNIQYF; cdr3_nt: TGTGCCAGCAGCTTTTGGGGGCGCGTACCCAAAAACATTCAGTACTTC
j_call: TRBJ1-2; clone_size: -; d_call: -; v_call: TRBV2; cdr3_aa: CASTNQSPAGYTF; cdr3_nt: TGTGCCAGCACGAATCAGTCCCCGGCCGGCTACACCTTC
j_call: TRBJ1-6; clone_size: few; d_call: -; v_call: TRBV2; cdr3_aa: CASSAVYNSPLHF; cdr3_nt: TGTGCCAGCAGTGCGGTTTATAATTCACCCCTCCACTTT
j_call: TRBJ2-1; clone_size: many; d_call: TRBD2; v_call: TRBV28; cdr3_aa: CASSSPPGLAYNEQFF; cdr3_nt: TGTGCCAGCAGTTCTCCCCCGGGACTAGCTTACAATGAGCAGTTCTTC
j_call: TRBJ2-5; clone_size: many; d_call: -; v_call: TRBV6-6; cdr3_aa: CASSYWGSARETQYF; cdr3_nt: TGTGCCAGCAGTTACTGGGGCTCGGCGCGGGAGACCCAGTACTTC
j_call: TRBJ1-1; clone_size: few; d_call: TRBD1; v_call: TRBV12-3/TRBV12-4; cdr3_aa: CASSSHRTGLNTEAFF; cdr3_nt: TGTGCCAGCAGCTCCCATAGGACAGGCCTGAACACTGAAGCTTTCTTT
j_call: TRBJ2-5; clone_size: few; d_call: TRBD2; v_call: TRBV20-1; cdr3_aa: CSARLTSGKTQYF; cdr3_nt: TGCAGTGCTAGGCTGACTAGCGGGAAAACCCAGTACTTC
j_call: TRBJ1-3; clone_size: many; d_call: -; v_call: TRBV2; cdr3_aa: CASSVSYSGNTIYF; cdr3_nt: TGTGCCAGCAGTGTCTCATACTCTGGAAACACCATATATTTT
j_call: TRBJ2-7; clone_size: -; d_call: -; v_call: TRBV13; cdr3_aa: CASSSEEGRNEQYF; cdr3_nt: TGTGCCAGCAGCTCAGAGGAGGGCCGGAACGAGCAGTACTTC